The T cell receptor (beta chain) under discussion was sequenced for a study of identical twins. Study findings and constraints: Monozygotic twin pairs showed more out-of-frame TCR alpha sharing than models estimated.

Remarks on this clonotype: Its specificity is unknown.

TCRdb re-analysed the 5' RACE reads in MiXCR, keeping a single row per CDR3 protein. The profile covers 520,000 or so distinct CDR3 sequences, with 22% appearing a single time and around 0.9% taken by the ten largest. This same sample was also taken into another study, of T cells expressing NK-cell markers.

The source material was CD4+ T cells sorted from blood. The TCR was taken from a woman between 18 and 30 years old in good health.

The chain's CDR3 is CAISDLTGDEQFF. For the CDR3, the DNA is TGTGCCATCAGTGATCTCACTGGGGATGAGCAGTTCTTC. V is TRBV10-3 and J is TRBJ2-1, with D unresolved. Trimming took off 3 bases at V and 8 bases at J, with 11 bases between the two ends. The CDR3 loop spans 13 amino acids. CDR1 and CDR2 (germline): ENHRY, SYGVKD.